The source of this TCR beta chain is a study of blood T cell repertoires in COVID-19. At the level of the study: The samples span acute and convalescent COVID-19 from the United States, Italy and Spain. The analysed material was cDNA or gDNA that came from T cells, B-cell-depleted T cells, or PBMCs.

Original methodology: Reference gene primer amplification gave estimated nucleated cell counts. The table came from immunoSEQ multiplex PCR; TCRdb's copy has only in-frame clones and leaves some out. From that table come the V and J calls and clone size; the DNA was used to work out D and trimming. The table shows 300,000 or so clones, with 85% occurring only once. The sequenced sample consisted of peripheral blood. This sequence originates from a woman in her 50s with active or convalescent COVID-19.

CDR3 coding DNA: TGTGCCAGCAGCCAAGATGGGACTAGCGCGTACAATGAGCAGTTCTTC. Residues: CASSQDGTSAYNEQFF. The chain links TRBV4-2 to TRBJ2-1; 10 nucleotides agree with TRBD2. Germline V gene data show CDR1 as LGHNA and CDR2 as YNFKEQ. The CDR3 sequence is 16 residues long. V was clipped by 0 bases and J by 4 bases; unmatched bases: 3.